Below, 4 T cell receptor beta chains from the same sample are listed, as sequenced in a study of human T cells and chemical hapten exposure. MiXCR, applied by TCRdb to the RACE reads, yields one record per CDR3 protein. The table lists about 73,000 distinct CDR3 sequences, 8.5% of them singletons. Noted time point: patch test 2, 6 weeks after DPC sensitization. Noted treatment: therapeutic diphenylcyclopropenone sensitization with weekly scalp DPC. The sample consisted of whole blood, taken in connection with sensitization to the hapten diphenylcyclopropenone (DPC). Receptors originate from a woman in her forties or fifties with alopecia areata. Some clones in this sample may be carry-over from other donors' samples.

The chain has TRBV7-9 and TRBJ2-3; 10 positions agree with TRBD2. Germline loops: CDR1 SEHNR, CDR2 FQNEAQ (reference sequence). J gave up 4 bases and V 5 bases, and 9 bases lay outside the gene matches. The CDR3 contains 16 residues. CDR3 region: CASSLVAGGNSDTQYF. CDR3 sequence (DNA): TGTGCCAGCAGCCTCGTAGCGGGGGGCAATTCAGATACGCAGTATTTT.

The chain couples TRBV27 to TRBJ2-3, with TRBD1 matching 7 bases. Germline V lookup: CDR1 MNHEY, CDR2 SMNVEV (reference sequence). V lost 5 bases to trimming and J lost 6 bases; unmatched junction nucleotides: 11. The CDR3 is made up of 15 amino acids. CDR3 sequence reads: CASSPAGRGSDTQYF. For the CDR3, the DNA is TGTGCCAGCAGTCCCGCGGGCAGGGGGTCGGATACGCAGTATTTT.

The chain recombines TRBV11-2 with TRBJ1-1, with TRBD1 identical over 8 bases. Germline values: CDR1 SGHAT, CDR2 FQNNGV. This CDR3 spans 14 amino acids. V lost 4 bases to trimming and J lost 3 bases; unmatched junction nucleotides: 4. As DNA, the CDR3 is TGTGCCAGCAGCTCCAGGGGGCGGTACACTGAAGCTTTCTTT. This sequence encodes CASSSRGRYTEAFF.

This clonotype turned up a few times. The rearrangement uses TRBV24-1 and TRBJ2-5, with a tentative D call TRBD2 (5 bases). This CDR3 is built from 15 residues. Trimming cost V 4 bases and J 4 bases, with 15 bases left between them. The germline V gene has CDR1 KGHDR and CDR2 SFDVKD. CDR3 in amino acids: CATSEPGDMGETQYF. The CDR3 DNA follows: TGTGCCACCAGTGAACCCGGGGATATGGGAGAGACCCAGTACTTC.